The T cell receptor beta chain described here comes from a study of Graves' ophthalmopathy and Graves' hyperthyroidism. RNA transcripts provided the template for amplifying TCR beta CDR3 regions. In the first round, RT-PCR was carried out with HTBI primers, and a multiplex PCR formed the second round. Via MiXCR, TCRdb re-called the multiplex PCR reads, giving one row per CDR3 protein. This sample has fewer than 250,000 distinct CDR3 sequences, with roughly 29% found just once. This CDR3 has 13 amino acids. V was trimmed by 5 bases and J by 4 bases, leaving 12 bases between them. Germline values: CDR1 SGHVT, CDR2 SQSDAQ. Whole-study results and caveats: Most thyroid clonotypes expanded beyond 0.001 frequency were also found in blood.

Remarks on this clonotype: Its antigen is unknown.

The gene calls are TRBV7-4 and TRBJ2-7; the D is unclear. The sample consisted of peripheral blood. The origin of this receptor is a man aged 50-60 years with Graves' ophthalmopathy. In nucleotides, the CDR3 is TGTGCCAGCAGCCCCGGCGCCGAATACGAGCAGTACTTC. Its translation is CASSPGAEYEQYF.